This T cell receptor beta chain was retrieved from a study of vaccination effects on CD4 cells after COVID-19. Study-level points and caveats: Late after vaccination, infection- and vaccine-induced clones showed marked clonal contraction. Few convalescent patients were studied, and early post-infection samples were lacking.

Data came from immunoSEQ multiplex PCR; TCRdb stores just in-frame clones and leaves some out. This sample has 50,000 to 75,000 clones, with 80% to 90% found just once. The ViraFEST assay expanded antigen-specific CD4+ T cells with viral peptide pools before sequencing. The culture ran for 10 days, and then CD4+ T cells were isolated. Neither prior SARS-CoV-2 infection nor positive nucleocapsid antibodies were present in the vaccine recipients. The authors exchanged half the medium for IL-2 medium on days 3 and 7. This clone was picked up a small number of times. Antigen: not known. V gave up 3 bases and J gave up 0 bases; unmatched junction bases: 14. This CDR3 spans 20 amino acids. CDR1 and CDR2 from the germline V gene are LGHNA and YNFKEQ.

The sequenced sample was CD4+ T cells from PBMCs cultured with HCoV-229E spike peptides, obtained before COVID-19 vaccination. This chain uses TRBV4-2 with TRBJ2-3; 11 bases are shared with TRBD2. The TCR was taken from a human donor who received a COVID-19 vaccine. CDR3 protein: CASSQELTSGGHSSTDTQYF. In nucleotides, the CDR3 is TGTGCCAGCAGCCAGGAACTTACTAGCGGGGGTCATTCTAGCACAGATACGCAGTATTTT.